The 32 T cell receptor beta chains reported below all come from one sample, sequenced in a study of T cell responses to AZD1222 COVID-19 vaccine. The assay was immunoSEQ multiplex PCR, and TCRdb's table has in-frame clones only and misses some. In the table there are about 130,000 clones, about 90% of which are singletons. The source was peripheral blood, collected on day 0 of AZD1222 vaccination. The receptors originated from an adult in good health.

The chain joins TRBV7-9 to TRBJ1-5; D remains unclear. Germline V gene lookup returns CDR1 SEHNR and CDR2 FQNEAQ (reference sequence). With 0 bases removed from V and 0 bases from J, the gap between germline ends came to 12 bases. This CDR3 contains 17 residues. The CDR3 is CASSLAFGGNSNQPQHF. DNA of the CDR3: TGTGCCAGCAGCTTAGCGTTTGGCGGAAATAGCAATCAGCCCCAGCATTTT.

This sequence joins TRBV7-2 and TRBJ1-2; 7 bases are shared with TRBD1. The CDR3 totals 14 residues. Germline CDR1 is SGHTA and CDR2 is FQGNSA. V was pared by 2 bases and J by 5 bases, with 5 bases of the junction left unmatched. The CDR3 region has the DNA TGTGCCAGCAGCTTATTCGGGACAGAATATGGCTACACCTTC. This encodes CASSLFGTEYGYTF. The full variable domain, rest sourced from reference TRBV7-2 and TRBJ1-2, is GAGVSQSPSNKVTEKGKDVELRCDPISGHTALYWYRQSLGQGLEFLIYFQGNSAPDKSGLPSDRFSAERTGGSVSTLTIQRTQQEDSAVYLCASSLFGTEYGYTFGSGTRLTVV.

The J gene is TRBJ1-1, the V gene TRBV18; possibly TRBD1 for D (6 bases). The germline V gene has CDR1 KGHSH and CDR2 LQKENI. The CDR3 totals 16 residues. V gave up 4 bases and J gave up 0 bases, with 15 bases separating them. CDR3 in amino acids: CASSRSSGAMNTEAFF. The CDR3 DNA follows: TGTGCCAGCTCACGTTCGTCGGGGGCCATGAACACTGAAGCTTTCTTT.

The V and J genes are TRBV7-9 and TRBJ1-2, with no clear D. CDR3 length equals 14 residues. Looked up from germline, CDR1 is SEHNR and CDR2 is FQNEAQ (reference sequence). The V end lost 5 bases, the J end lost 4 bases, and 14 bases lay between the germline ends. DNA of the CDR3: TGTGCCAGCAGCCTATCCGTCCGGGTCTATGGCTACACCTTC. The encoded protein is CASSLSVRVYGYTF.

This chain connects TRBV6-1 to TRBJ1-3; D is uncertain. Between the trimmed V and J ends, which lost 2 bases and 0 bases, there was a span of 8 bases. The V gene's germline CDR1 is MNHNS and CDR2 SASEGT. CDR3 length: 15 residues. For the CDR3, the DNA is TGTGCCAGCAGTGAATGGGTAGGCTCTGGAAACACCATATATTTT. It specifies CASSEWVGSGNTIYF.

CDR3 amino acids: CASRLAGGSYNSPLHF. The CDR3 bases are TGTGCCAGCAGATTAGCAGGGGGATCCTATAATTCACCCCTCCACTTT. The chain employs TRBV2 and TRBJ1-6; 7 nucleotides line up with TRBD1. The germline V gene encodes CDR1 SNHLY and CDR2 FYNNEI. The V segment lost 6 bases and the J segment 1 base; nucleotides outside the gene matches: 6. The CDR3 runs 16 residues. The complete variable domain, with remaining parts taken from reference TRBV2 and TRBJ1-6, reads EPEVTQTPSHQVTQMGQEVILRCVPISNHLYFYWYRQILGQKVEFLVSFYNNEISEKSEIFDDQFSVERPDGSNFTLKIRSTKLEDSAMYFCASRLAGGSYNSPLHFGNGTRLTVT.

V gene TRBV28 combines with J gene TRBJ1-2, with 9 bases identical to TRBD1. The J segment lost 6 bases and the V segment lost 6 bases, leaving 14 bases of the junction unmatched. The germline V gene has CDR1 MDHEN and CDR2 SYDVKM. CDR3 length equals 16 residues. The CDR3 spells CASSLRGQGGLDGYTF. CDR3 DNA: TGTGCCAGCAGCCTAAGGGGACAGGGAGGGCTCGATGGCTACACCTTC.

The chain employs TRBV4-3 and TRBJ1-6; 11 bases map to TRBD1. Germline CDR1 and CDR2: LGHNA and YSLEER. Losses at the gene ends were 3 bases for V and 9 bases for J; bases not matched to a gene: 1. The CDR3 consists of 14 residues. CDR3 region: CASSHGTGGSPLHF. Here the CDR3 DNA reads TGCGCCAGCAGCCATGGGACAGGGGGTTCACCCCTCCACTTT.

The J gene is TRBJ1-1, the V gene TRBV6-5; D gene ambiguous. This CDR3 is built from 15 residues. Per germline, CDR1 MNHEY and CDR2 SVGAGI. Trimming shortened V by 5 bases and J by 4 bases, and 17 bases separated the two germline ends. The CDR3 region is CASSPSPKWGTEAFF. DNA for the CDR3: TGTGCCAGCAGTCCCAGCCCGAAATGGGGCACTGAAGCTTTCTTT.

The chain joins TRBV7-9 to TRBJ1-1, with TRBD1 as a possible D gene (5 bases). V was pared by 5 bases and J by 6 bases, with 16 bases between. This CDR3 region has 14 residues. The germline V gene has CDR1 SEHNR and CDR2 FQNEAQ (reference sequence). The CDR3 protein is CASSPSSWGPEAFF. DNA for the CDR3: TGTGCCAGCAGCCCATCGTCCTGGGGCCCTGAAGCTTTCTTT.

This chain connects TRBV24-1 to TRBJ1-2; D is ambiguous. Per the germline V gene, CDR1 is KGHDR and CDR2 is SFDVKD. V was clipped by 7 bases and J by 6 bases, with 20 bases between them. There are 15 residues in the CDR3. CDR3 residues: CATSDSARGSNGYTF. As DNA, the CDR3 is TGTGCCACCAGCGATAGCGCCCGCGGGAGCAATGGCTACACCTTC.

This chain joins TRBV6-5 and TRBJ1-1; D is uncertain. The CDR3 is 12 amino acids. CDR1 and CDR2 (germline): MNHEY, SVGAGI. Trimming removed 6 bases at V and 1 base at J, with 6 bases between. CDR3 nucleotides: TGTGCCAGCAGACGACAGAACACTGAAGCTTTCTTT. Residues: CASRRQNTEAFF.

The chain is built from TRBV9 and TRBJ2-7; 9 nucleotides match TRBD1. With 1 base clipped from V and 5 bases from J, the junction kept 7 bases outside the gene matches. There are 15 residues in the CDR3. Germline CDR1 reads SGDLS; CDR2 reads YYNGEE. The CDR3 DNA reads TGTGCCAGCAGCGTAACCGGGACAGGGCGTGACGAGCAGTACTTC. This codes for CASSVTGTGRDEQYF.

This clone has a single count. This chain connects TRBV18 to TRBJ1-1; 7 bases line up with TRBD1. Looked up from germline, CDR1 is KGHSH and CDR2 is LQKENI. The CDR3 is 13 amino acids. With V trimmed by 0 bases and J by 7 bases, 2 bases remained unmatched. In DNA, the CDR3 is TGTGCCAGCTCACCACCGGGGACAGTTGAAGCTTTCTTT. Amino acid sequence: CASSPPGTVEAFF.

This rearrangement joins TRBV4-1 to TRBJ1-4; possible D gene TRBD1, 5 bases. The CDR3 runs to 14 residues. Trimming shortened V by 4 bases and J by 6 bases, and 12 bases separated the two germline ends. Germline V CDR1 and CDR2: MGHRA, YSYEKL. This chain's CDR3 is CASSPIRDHEKLFF. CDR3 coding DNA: TGCGCCAGCAGCCCGATCAGGGATCATGAAAAACTGTTTTTT.

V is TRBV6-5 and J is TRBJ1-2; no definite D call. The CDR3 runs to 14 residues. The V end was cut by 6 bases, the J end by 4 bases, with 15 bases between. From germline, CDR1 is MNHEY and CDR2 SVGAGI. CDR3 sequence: CASSLDGSSYGYTF. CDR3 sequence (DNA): TGTGCCAGCAGCCTCGACGGCAGTTCCTATGGCTACACCTTC.

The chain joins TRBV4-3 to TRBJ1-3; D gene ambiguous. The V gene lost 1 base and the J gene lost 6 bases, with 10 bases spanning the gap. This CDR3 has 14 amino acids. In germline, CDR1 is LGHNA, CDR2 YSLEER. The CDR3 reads CASSQVREPNTIYF. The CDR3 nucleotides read TGCGCCAGCAGCCAAGTAAGGGAGCCAAACACCATATATTTT.

CDR3 loop: CSVGQGAFSGYTF. CDR3 nucleotide sequence: TGCAGCGTTGGACAGGGGGCATTTAGTGGCTACACCTTC. This sequence joins TRBV29-1 and TRBJ1-2; TRBD1 matches 10 bases. With 4 bases clipped from V and 7 bases from J, the junction kept 6 bases outside the gene matches. The CDR3 runs to 13 residues. Germline V gene sequence: CDR1 SQVTM, CDR2 ANQGSEA.

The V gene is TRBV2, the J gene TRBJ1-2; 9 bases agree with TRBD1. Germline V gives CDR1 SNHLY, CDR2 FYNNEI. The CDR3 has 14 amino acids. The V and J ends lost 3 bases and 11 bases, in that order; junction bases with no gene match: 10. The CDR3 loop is CASSDVLGTGRYTF. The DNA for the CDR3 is TGTGCCAGCAGTGATGTCCTAGGGACAGGGAGGTACACCTTC.

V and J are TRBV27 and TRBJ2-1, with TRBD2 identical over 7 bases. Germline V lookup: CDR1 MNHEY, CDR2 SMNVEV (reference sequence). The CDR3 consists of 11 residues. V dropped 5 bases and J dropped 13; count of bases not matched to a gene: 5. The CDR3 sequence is CASSLERGQFF. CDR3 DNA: TGTGCCAGCAGTCTAGAGCGGGGCCAGTTCTTC.

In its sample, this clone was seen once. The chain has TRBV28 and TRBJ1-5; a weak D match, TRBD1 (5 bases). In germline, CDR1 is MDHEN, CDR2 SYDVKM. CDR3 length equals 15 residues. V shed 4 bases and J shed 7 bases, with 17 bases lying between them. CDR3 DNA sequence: TGTGCCAGCAGTTCGGGACCCTGGGGTCAACAGCCCCAGCATTTT. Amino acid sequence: CASSSGPWGQQPQHF.

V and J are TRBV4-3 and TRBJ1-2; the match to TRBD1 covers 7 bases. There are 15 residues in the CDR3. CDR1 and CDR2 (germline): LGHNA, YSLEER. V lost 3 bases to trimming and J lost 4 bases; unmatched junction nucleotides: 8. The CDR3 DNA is TGCGCCAGCAGCCACGGCCGACAGGGAAGCTATGGCTACACCTTC. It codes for CASSHGRQGSYGYTF.

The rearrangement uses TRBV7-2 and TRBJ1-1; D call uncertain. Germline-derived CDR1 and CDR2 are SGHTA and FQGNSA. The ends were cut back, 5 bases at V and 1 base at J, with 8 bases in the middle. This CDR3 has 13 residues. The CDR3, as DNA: TGTGCCAGCAGCCCGGGAGCGAACACTGAAGCTTTCTTT. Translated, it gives CASSPGANTEAFF. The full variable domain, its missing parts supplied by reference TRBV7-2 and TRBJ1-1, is GAGVSQSPSNKVTEKGKDVELRCDPISGHTALYWYRQSLGQGLEFLIYFQGNSAPDKSGLPSDRFSAERTGGSVSTLTIQRTQQEDSAVYLCASSPGANTEAFFGQGTRLTVV.

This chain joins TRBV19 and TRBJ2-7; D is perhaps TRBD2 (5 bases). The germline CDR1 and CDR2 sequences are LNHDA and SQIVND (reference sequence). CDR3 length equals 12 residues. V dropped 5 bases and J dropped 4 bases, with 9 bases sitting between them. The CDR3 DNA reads TGTGCCAGTAGTCTGGGAGATTACGAGCAGTACTTC. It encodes CASSLGDYEQYF. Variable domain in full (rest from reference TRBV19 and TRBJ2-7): DGGITQSPKYLFRKEGQNVTLSCEQNLNHDAMYWYRQDPGQGLRLIYYSQIVNDFQKGDIAEGYSVSREKKESFPLTVTSAQKNPTAFYLCASSLGDYEQYFGPGTRLTVT.

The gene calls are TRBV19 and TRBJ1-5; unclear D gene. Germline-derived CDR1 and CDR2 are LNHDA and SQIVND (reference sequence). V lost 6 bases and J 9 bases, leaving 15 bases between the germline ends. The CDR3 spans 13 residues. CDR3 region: CASRDLVKGPQHF. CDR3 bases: TGTGCCAGTAGGGACCTTGTAAAAGGGCCCCAGCATTTT.

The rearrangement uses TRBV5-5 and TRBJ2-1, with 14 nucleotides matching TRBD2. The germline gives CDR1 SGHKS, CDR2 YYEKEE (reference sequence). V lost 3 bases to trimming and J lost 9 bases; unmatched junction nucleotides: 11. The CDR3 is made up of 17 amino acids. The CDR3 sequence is CASSWTSGRPSVSEQFF. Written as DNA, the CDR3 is TGTGCCAGCAGCTGGACTAGCGGGAGGCCCTCCGTCTCTGAGCAGTTCTTC.

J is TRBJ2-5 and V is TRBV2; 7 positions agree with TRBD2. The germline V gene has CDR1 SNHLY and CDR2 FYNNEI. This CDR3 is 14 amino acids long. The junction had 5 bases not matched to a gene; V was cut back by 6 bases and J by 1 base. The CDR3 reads CASSRTSSQETQYF. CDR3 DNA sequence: TGTGCCAGCAGCCGGACTAGTTCCCAAGAGACCCAGTACTTC.

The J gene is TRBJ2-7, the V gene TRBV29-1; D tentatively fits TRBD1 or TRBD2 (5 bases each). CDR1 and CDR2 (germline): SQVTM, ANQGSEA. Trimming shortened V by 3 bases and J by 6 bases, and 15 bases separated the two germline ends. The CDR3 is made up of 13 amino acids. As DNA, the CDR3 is TGCAGCGTTGATGGGGGAATTGTGGGCGAGCAGTACTTC. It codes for CSVDGGIVGEQYF.

DNA of the CDR3: TGTGCCAGCAGTTCGCGACAGGGACGGGTGGGGAACACTGAAGCTTTCTTT. This gives the protein CASSSRQGRVGNTEAFF. V is TRBV6-2 or TRBV6-3 and J is TRBJ1-1, with 7 bases that match TRBD1. J lost 1 base, V lost 4 bases, and 12 bases had no gene match. The CDR3 loop spans 17 amino acids. Germline V CDR1 and CDR2: MNHEY, SVGEGT.

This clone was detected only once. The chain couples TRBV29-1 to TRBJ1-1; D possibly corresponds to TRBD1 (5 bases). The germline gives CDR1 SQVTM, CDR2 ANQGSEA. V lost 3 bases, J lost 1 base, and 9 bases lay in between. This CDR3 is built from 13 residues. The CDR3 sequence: CSVDRRGNTEAFF. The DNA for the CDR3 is TGCAGCGTTGATCGAAGGGGGAACACTGAAGCTTTCTTT.

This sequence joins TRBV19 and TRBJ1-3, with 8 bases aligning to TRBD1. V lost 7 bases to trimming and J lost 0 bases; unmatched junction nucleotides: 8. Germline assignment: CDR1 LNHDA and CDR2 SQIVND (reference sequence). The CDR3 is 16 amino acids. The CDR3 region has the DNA TGTGCCAGTACACAGGGGGGACAAGCCTCTGGAAACACCATATATTTT. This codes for CASTQGGQASGNTIYF.

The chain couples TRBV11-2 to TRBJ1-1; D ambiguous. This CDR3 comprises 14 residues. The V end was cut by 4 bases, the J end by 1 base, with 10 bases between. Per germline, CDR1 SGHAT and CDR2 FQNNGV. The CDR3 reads CASSSLRRNTEAFF. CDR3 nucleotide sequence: TGTGCCAGCAGCTCACTACGGCGGAACACTGAAGCTTTCTTT.